A single sample is the source of the 23 T cell receptor beta chains below, sequenced in a study of identical twins. One entry per CDR3 protein results from TCRdb running MiXCR on the 5' RACE reads. The sample lists about 720,000 distinct CDR3 sequences, 18% occurring once. These sequences were also reported in another study, on T cells expressing NK-cell markers.

Specimen: PBMCs. These receptors all come from a young woman in good health.

This clonotype was counted at least ten times. The chain uses TRBV12-3 or TRBV12-4 and TRBJ1-2; tentatively, D is TRBD1 (5 bases). This CDR3 has 14 residues. V was shortened by 4 bases and J by 8 bases, with 17 bases between the two germline ends. CDR3 nucleotide sequence: TGTGCCAGCAGTTCCAGGGTGGGGGACTGGGGCTACACCTTC. Translation: CASSSRVGDWGYTF.

The V and J genes are TRBV7-9 and TRBJ2-1, with unresolved D. Germline CDR1 is SEHNR and CDR2 is FQNEAQ (reference sequence). This CDR3 has 10 amino acids. The V end was cut by 4 bases, the J end by 10 bases, with 5 bases between. The CDR3 spells CASSSLEQFF. The CDR3 nucleotides read TGTGCCAGCAGCTCCCTAGAGCAGTTCTTC.

The rearrangement uses TRBV20-1 and TRBJ2-1, with D perhaps TRBD2 (6 bases). Trimming took off 2 bases at V and 5 bases at J, with 19 bases between the two ends. The CDR3 is 16 amino acids. Germline V gives CDR1 DFQATT, CDR2 SNEGSKA (reference sequence). This chain's CDR3 is CSARRLSGVGHNEQFF. The CDR3 DNA sequence: TGCAGTGCTAGACGGCTGTCGGGAGTGGGACACAATGAGCAGTTCTTC.

The chain employs TRBV5-1 and TRBJ2-7; D unresolved. Looked up from germline, CDR1 is SGHRS and CDR2 is YFSETQ. CDR3 size: 11 residues. V was clipped by 3 bases and J by 6 bases, with 7 bases between them. The CDR3 region has the DNA TGCGCCAGCAGCTCCCGGGCCGAGCAGTACTTC. Amino acid sequence: CASSSRAEQYF. Using reference TRBV5-1 and TRBJ2-7 for the parts outside the CDR3, the full variable domain is KAGVTQTPRYLIKTRGQQVTLSCSPISGHRSVSWYQQTPGQGLQFLFEYFSETQRNKGNFPGRFSGRQFSNSRSEMNVSTLELGDSALYLCASSSRAEQYFGPGTRLTVT.

The V gene is TRBV15, the J gene TRBJ1-1, with a tentative D call TRBD1 (5 bases). Trimming removed 1 base from V and 1 base from J, with 16 bases in between. Germline V gene data show CDR1 as LNHNV and CDR2 as YYDKDF (reference sequence). This CDR3 has 17 residues. The CDR3 spells CATSRAAGGPTNTEAFF. CDR3 in DNA: TGTGCCACCAGCAGAGCGGCGGGGGGACCGACGAACACTGAAGCTTTCTTT.

This clonotype was picked up a small number of times. The genes are TRBV7-2 and TRBJ2-1, with 9 bases matching TRBD1. The CDR3 runs to 14 residues. CDR1 and CDR2 from the germline V gene are SGHTA and FQGNSA. The V and J ends lost 5 bases and 16 bases, in that order; junction bases with no gene match: 15. The CDR3 DNA sequence: TGTGCCAGCAGCCTTATGGGGGACAGGGAGGGTTCATTCTTC. Protein product: CASSLMGDREGSFF.

This chain joins TRBV9 and TRBJ2-3; 9 positions agree with TRBD1. This CDR3 spans 16 amino acids. Trimming took 4 bases from V and 0 from J; bases not matched to a gene: 6. Germline values: CDR1 SGDLS, CDR2 YYNGEE. CDR3 DNA: TGTGCCAGCAGCTCCCGACAGGGGGGGAGCACAGATACGCAGTATTTT. Translation gives CASSSRQGGSTDTQYF.

This clonotype was seen a handful of times. The chain uses TRBV6-5 and TRBJ2-3; D is unclear. V was trimmed by 2 bases and J by 2 bases, leaving 11 bases between them. Germline V gives CDR1 MNHEY, CDR2 SVGAGI. This CDR3 has 15 residues. Written as DNA, the CDR3 is TGTGCCAGCAGTTACGTGTACGGTTCCACAGATACGCAGTATTTT. Protein sequence: CASSYVYGSTDTQYF.

V usage is TRBV11-1 and J usage is TRBJ2-6; D call uncertain. The V end lost 4 bases, the J end lost 0 bases, and 19 bases lay between the germline ends. This CDR3 has 19 amino acids. Germline CDR1 SGHAT, CDR2 FQDESV (reference sequence). The CDR3 here is CASSYPPGYGPSGANVLTF. The CDR3 bases are TGTGCCAGCAGCTACCCCCCCGGTTATGGACCCTCTGGGGCCAACGTCCTGACTTTC.

This clonotype was seen more than once but under ten times. This rearrangement joins TRBV7-3 to TRBJ1-1; D remains unclear. Trimming took off 5 bases at V and 2 bases at J, with 9 bases between the two ends. The CDR3 has 13 residues. The V gene's germline CDR1 is SGHTA and CDR2 FQGTGA. In DNA, the CDR3 is TGTGCCAGCAGCGCCCAAATAAACACTGAAGCTTTCTTT. Protein product: CASSAQINTEAFF.

The V gene is TRBV7-2, the J gene TRBJ1-4; TRBD1 matches at 7 bases. CDR3 length equals 16 residues. The germline V gene has CDR1 SGHTA and CDR2 FQGNSA. Trimming at V came to 1 base and at J to 5 bases, leaving 7 bases not matched to a gene. The CDR3, as DNA: TGTGCCAGCAGCTTAGGCCCCCAGGGGGGGAATGAAAAACTGTTTTTT. It is translated as CASSLGPQGGNEKLFF.

The V call is TRBV7-3, the J call TRBJ2-5; D possibly corresponds to TRBD1 (7 bases). The CDR3 extends over 13 amino acids. V shed 6 bases and J shed 5 bases, with 13 bases lying between them. Germline CDR1 SGHTA, CDR2 FQGTGA. The CDR3 nucleotides are TGTGCCAGCAGTCCCAGGGGGGCGGAGACCCAGTACTTC. Its protein product is CASSPRGAETQYF. The complete variable domain, with remaining parts taken from reference TRBV7-3 and TRBJ2-5, reads GAGVSQTPSNKVTEKGKYVELRCDPISGHTALYWYRQSLGQGPEFLIYFQGTGAADDSGLPNDRFFAVRPEGSVSTLKIQRTERGDSAVYLCASSPRGAETQYFGPGTRLLVL.

This clonotype was counted only a few times. The chain joins TRBV27 to TRBJ2-1, with 7 bases identical to TRBD2. The ends lost 5 bases at V and 8 bases at J; junction bases unmatched: 6. Germline V gives CDR1 MNHEY, CDR2 SMNVEV (reference sequence). The CDR3 has 13 amino acids. CDR3 residues: CASSPTSLDEQFF. Written as DNA, the CDR3 is TGTGCCAGCAGTCCGACTAGCTTGGATGAGCAGTTCTTC.

This clonotype occurred a few times. The rearrangement joins TRBV12-3 or TRBV12-4 to TRBJ2-7; the match to TRBD1 covers 7 bases. V shed 3 bases and J 2 bases; nucleotides not matched to a gene: 7. CDR3 size: 15 residues. CDR3 in DNA: TGTGCCAGCAGTTTGTCGATGACAGGGACCTACGAGCAGTACTTC. It specifies CASSLSMTGTYEQYF.

This chain uses TRBV10-3 with TRBJ2-1; 14 bases line up with TRBD2. The length of the CDR3 is 16 residues. CDR1 is ENHRY, CDR2 SYGVKD, per germline. V lost 6 bases and J lost 0; bases outside the gene matches: 1. The CDR3 DNA reads as TGTGCCATCAGAGGGACTAGCGGGAGCTCCTACAATGAGCAGTTCTTC. This sequence encodes CAIRGTSGSSYNEQFF.

The V call is TRBV5-1, the J call TRBJ2-1, with D hard to call. Trimming removed 0 bases from V and 0 bases from J, with 10 bases in between. In germline, CDR1 is SGHRS, CDR2 YFSETQ. The CDR3 runs 16 residues. This CDR3 reads CASSLEQLSSYNEQFF. The CDR3 nucleotides read TGCGCCAGCAGCTTGGAACAGCTGAGCTCCTACAATGAGCAGTTCTTC.

This clonotype was seen a handful of times. The chain couples TRBV30 to TRBJ2-1, with 12 nucleotides matching TRBD2. This CDR3 spans 15 amino acids. Trimming removed 1 base from V and 4 bases from J; junction bases left unmatched: 2. Germline V gene lookup returns CDR1 GTSNPN and CDR2 SVGIG (reference sequence). The CDR3 DNA is TGTGCCTGGAGTGCAGGACTAGCGGGATACAATGAGCAGTTCTTC. Translation gives CAWSAGLAGYNEQFF. The variable domain in full, with the rest retrieved from reference TRBV30 and TRBJ2-1, is SQTIHQWPATLVQPVGSPLSLECTVEGTSNPNLYWYRQAAGRGLQLLFYSVGIGQISSEVPQNLSASRPQDRQFILSSKKLLLSDSGFYLCAWSAGLAGYNEQFFGPGTRLTVL.

This clonotype was recorded a few times. The rearrangement uses TRBV20-1 and TRBJ2-5, with 9 bases lining up with TRBD2. V shed 6 bases and J 8 bases; nucleotides not matched to a gene: 7. The CDR3 loop spans 12 amino acids. Germline V CDR1 and CDR2: DFQATT, SNEGSKA (reference sequence). CDR3 coding DNA: TGCAGTGCCCCGCCCCTAGCGGGAACCCAGTACTTC. It yields the protein CSAPPLAGTQYF.

CDR3 in DNA: TGCAGCTCGGGCCATCTAGACAATGAGCAGTTCTTC. This sequence encodes CSSGHLDNEQFF. V usage is TRBV29-1 and J usage is TRBJ2-1; D unresolved. CDR1 and CDR2 from the germline V gene are SQVTM and ANQGSEA. The V end lost 8 bases, the J end lost 5 bases, and 13 bases lay between the germline ends. The CDR3 loop spans 12 amino acids.

The V call is TRBV5-1, the J call TRBJ2-3; the D gene is possibly TRBD2 (7 bases). Germline assignment: CDR1 SGHRS and CDR2 YFSETQ. CDR3 length equals 17 residues. V was pared by 4 bases and J by 6 bases, with 24 bases between. The CDR3 here is CASSLGGRGRFSDTQYF. The CDR3 bases are TGCGCCAGCAGCCTCGGGGGGCGAGGTCGTTTTTCGGATACGCAGTATTTT. The full variable domain, its missing parts supplied by reference TRBV5-1 and TRBJ2-3, is KAGVTQTPRYLIKTRGQQVTLSCSPISGHRSVSWYQQTPGQGLQFLFEYFSETQRNKGNFPGRFSGRQFSNSRSEMNVSTLELGDSALYLCASSLGGRGRFSDTQYFGPGTRLTVL.

A few counts support this clonotype. CDR3 coding DNA: TGTGCCAGCAGCTTCAGGGCGAATACGCAGTATTTT. Translating it yields CASSFRANTQYF. The V call is TRBV3-1, the J call TRBJ2-3; tentatively, D is TRBD1 (5 bases). Trimming left V 5 bases short and J 7 bases short, with 10 bases between. The germline gives CDR1 LGHDT, CDR2 YNNKEL (reference sequence). The CDR3 runs 12 residues.

In this sample, this clonotype turned up a few times. V usage is TRBV9 and J usage is TRBJ1-2; D unclear. This CDR3 comprises 12 residues. V gave up 3 bases and J gave up 8 bases, with 11 bases separating them. Germline CDR1 reads SGDLS; CDR2 reads YYNGEE. The DNA for the CDR3 is TGTGCCAGCAGCGCTGTTCTTGGGGGCTACACCTTC. It codes for CASSAVLGGYTF.

The sample holds a few counts of this clonotype. The rearrangement joins TRBV6-5 to TRBJ2-2; D unresolved. V lost 0 bases, J lost 7 bases, and 9 bases lay in between. Germline V CDR1 and CDR2: MNHEY, SVGAGI. The CDR3 covers 14 residues. Written as DNA, the CDR3 is TGTGCCAGCAGTTACTCGATACTATTCGGGGAGCTGTTTTTT. Its translation: CASSYSILFGELFF.